Listed below are T cell receptor beta chains from one sample, sequenced in a study of T-cell reconstitution after alpha-beta-depleted transplantation in children. TCRdb itself ran the PCR reads through MiXCR, one entry per CDR3 protein. The sample has about 270,000 distinct CDR3 sequences; more than 9% are singletons. The material sequenced was PBMCs from the stem cell graft donor, taken from the stem cell graft. These receptors all come from a human donor who donated a stem cell graft to a child with SCID. The CDR3 runs from the conserved cysteine through the conserved F or W.

v_gene: TRBV11-2
j_gene: TRBJ2-5
CDR3aa: CASSFGTGGSETQYF

v_gene: TRBV20-1
j_gene: TRBJ1-1
CDR3aa: CSARKPGAENTEAFF

v_gene: TRBV9
j_gene: TRBJ1-1
CDR3aa: CASSVGQGALHTEAFF

v_gene: TRBV5-1
j_gene: TRBJ2-7
CDR3aa: CASSLVGGVEQYF

v_gene: TRBV5-1
j_gene: TRBJ1-6
CDR3aa: CASSLGEGSYNSPLHF

v_gene: TRBV12-3/TRBV12-4
j_gene: TRBJ2-2
CDR3aa: CASSLGGLSGELFF

v_gene: TRBV27
j_gene: TRBJ2-2
CDR3aa: CASSLWGTSNTGELFF

v_gene: TRBV12-3/TRBV12-4
j_gene: TRBJ2-5
CDR3aa: CASVNTGLWETQYF

v_gene: TRBV4-1
j_gene: TRBJ1-5
CDR3aa: CASSQSDGGYQPQHF

v_gene: TRBV29-1
j_gene: TRBJ2-7
CDR3aa: CSVEPIGTGGPYEQYF

v_gene: TRBV5-1
j_gene: TRBJ1-5
CDR3aa: CASFKLTQGNQPQHF

v_gene: TRBV3-1
j_gene: TRBJ2-3
CDR3aa: CASSQAPDTQYF

v_gene: TRBV5-1
j_gene: TRBJ2-1
CDR3aa: CASSLWPSGDYEQFF

v_gene: TRBV29-1
j_gene: TRBJ2-1
CDR3aa: CSVDPGGPVYEQFF

v_gene: TRBV19
j_gene: TRBJ2-3
CDR3aa: CASSDAAGGSADTQYF

v_gene: TRBV7-9
j_gene: TRBJ2-7
CDR3aa: CASSQGTVRVIYEQYF

v_gene: TRBV14
j_gene: TRBJ2-1
CDR3aa: CASSPTGGGAVEQFF

v_gene: TRBV4-1
j_gene: TRBJ2-2
CDR3aa: CASSQDRTGANTGELFF

v_gene: TRBV12-3/TRBV12-4
j_gene: TRBJ2-2
CDR3aa: CASHARGNTGELFF

v_gene: TRBV24-1
j_gene: TRBJ2-3
CDR3aa: CATSDPGTSFHTQYF

v_gene: TRBV9
j_gene: TRBJ2-3
CDR3aa: CASSVGQLTDTQYF

v_gene: TRBV20-1
j_gene: TRBJ2-3
CDR3aa: CSARDPSGVYTDTQYF